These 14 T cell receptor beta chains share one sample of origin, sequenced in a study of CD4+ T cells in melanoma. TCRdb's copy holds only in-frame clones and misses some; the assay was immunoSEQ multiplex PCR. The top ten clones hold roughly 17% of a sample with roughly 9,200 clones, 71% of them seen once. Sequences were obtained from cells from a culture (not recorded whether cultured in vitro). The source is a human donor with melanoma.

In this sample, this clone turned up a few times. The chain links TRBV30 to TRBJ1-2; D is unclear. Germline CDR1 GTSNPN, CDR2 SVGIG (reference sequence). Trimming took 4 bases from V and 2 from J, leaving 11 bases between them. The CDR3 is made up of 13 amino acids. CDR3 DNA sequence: TGTGCCTGGAAGGTTCCCGGGAACTATGGCTACACCTTC. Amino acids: CAWKVPGNYGYTF.

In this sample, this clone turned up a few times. Written as DNA, the CDR3 is TGCGCCAGCAGCTTGGGGGCCGATGGCTACACCTTC. Protein: CASSLGADGYTF. The chain uses TRBV5-1 and TRBJ1-2; no clear D gene. Trimming cost V 0 bases and J 6 bases, with 6 bases left between them. Germline CDR1 SGHRS, CDR2 YFSETQ. The CDR3 length is 12 residues.

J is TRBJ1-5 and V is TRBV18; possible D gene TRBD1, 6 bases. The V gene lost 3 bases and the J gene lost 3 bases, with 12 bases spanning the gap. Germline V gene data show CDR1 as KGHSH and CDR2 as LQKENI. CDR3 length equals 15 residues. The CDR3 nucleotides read TGTGCCAGCTCACCGAAACAGGGACTCAATCAGCCCCAGCATTTT. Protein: CASSPKQGLNQPQHF. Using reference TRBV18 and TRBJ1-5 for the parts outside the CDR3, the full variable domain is NAGVMQNPRHLVRRRGQEARLRCSPMKGHSHVYWYRQLPEEGLKFMVYLQKENIIDESGMPKERFSAEFPKEGPSILRIQQVVRGDSAAYFCASSPKQGLNQPQHFGDGTRLSIL.

CDR3 in DNA: TGTGCCAGCTCACCAGGACGTCTTGGGACAGGGAGCACAGATACGCAGTATTTT. As protein: CASSPGRLGTGSTDTQYF. The chain joins TRBV18 to TRBJ2-3, with 9 bases identical to TRBD1. The V gene's germline CDR1 is KGHSH and CDR2 LQKENI. There are 18 residues in the CDR3. J was trimmed by 0 bases and V by 2 bases; bases with no gene match: 9.

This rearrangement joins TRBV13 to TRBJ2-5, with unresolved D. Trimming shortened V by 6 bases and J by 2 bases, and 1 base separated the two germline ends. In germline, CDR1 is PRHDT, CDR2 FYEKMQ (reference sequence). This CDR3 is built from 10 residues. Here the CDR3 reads CASRQETQYF. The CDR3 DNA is TGTGCCAGCAGGCAAGAGACCCAGTACTTC.

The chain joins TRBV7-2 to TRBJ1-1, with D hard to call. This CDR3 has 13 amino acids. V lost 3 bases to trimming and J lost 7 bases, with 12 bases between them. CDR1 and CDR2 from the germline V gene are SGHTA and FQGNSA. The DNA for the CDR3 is TGTGCCAGCAGCTTCGACGCGGGTTTTGAAGCTTTCTTT. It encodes CASSFDAGFEAFF.

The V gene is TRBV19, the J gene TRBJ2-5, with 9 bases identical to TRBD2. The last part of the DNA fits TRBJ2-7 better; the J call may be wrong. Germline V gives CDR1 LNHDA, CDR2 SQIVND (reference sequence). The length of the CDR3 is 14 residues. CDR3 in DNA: TGTGCCAGTAGTATTAAAGCGGGGGGCAACGAGCAGTACTTC. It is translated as CASSIKAGGNEQYF.

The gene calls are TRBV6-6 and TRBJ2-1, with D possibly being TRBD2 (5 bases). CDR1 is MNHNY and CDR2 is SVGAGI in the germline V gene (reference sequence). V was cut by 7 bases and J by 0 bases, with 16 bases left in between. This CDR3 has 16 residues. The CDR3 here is CASNSRGSLSYNEQFF. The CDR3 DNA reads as TGTGCCAGCAATTCGCGCGGGTCCCTCTCCTACAATGAGCAGTTCTTC.

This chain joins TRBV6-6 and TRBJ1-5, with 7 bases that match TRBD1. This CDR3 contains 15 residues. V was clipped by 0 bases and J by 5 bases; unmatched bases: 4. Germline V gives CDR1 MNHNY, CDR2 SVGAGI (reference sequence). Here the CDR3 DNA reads TGTGCCAGCAGTTACTCAACAGGGGAGTATCAGCCCCAGCATTTT. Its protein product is CASSYSTGEYQPQHF.

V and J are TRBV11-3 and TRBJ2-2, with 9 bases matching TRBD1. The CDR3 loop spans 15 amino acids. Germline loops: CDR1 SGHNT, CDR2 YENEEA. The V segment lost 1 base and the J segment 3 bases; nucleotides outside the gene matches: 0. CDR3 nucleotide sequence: TGTGCCAGCAGCTTAGGGGACAGGGACACCGGGGAGCTGTTTTTT. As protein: CASSLGDRDTGELFF.

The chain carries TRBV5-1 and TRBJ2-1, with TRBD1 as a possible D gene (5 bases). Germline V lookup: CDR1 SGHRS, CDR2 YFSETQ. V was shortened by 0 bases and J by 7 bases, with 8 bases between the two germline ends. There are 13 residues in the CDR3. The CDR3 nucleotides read TGCGCCAGCAGCTTGGACAGGCTTAATGAGCAGTTCTTC. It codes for CASSLDRLNEQFF.

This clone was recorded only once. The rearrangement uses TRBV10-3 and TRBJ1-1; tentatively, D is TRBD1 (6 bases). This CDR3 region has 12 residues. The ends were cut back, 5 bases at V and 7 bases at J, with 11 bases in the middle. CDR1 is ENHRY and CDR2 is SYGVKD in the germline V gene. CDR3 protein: CAISKPDSEAFF. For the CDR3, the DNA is TGTGCCATCAGTAAACCGGACAGTGAAGCTTTCTTT.

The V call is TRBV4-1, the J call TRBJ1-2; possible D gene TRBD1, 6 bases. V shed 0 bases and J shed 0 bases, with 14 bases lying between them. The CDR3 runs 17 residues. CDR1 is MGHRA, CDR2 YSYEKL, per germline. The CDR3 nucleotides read TGCGCCAGCAGCCAAGATCGGTGGGGGCAGGCTAACTATGGCTACACCTTC. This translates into CASSQDRWGQANYGYTF.

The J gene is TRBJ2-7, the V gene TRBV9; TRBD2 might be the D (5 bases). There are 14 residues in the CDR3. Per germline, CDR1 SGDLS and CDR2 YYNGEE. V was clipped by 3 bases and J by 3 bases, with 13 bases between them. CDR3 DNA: TGTGCCAGCAGCGAGGACTTGGTTAGCTACGAGCAGTACTTC. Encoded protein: CASSEDLVSYEQYF.